The clone carrying this T cell receptor (beta chain) was counted once. The data stem from a study of blood T cell repertoires in COVID-19. The V end was cut by 6 bases, the J end by 3 bases, with 7 bases between. The CDR3 has 12 amino acids. Germline CDR1 reads MNHEY; CDR2 reads SMNVEV (reference sequence). The assay was immunoSEQ multiplex PCR, and TCRdb's table has in-frame clones only and misses some. This sample yields roughly 60,000 clones, of which roughly 84% are seen a single time; roughly 10% belongs to the top ten. Source material: peripheral blood. The TCR was taken from a man aged 30 to 39 with COVID-19, enrolled during active disease. The rearrangement links TRBV27 to TRBJ2-3; no clear D. In nucleotides, the CDR3 is TGTGCCAGCAGCCACCAGACAGATACGCAGTATTTT. It codes for CASSHQTDTQYF.